These 8 T cell receptor beta chains were all obtained from the same sample, sequenced in a study of shared clonotypes between healthy human individuals. Data came from immunoSEQ multiplex PCR; TCRdb stores just in-frame clones and leaves some out. This table holds more than 2 million clones, about 94% found once. The specimen was naive CD4+ T cells sorted from blood. Subset noted: CD45RA+ positively selected. Receptors originate from a young man in good health.

The chain combines TRBV10-3 with TRBJ2-1, with 13 positions matching TRBD2. The V gene's germline CDR1 is ENHRY and CDR2 SYGVKD. The J segment lost 7 bases and the V segment lost 3 bases, leaving 6 bases of the junction unmatched. CDR3 size: 16 residues. The CDR3 spells CAISDRTSGRGNEQFF. The CDR3, as DNA: TGTGCCATCAGTGACCGGACTAGCGGGAGAGGGAATGAGCAGTTCTTC.

V and J are TRBV6-5 and TRBJ2-2; 8 bases fit TRBD2. The CDR3 spans 15 residues. CDR1 and CDR2 (germline): MNHEY, SVGAGI. With 7 bases clipped from V and 3 bases from J, the junction kept 7 bases outside the gene matches. The CDR3 loop reads CASNRGGADTGELFF. Here the CDR3 DNA reads TGTGCCAGCAACCGGGGGGGCGCGGACACCGGGGAGCTGTTTTTT.

This chain joins TRBV9 and TRBJ2-4, with 8 bases identical to TRBD2. The length of the CDR3 is 15 residues. Germline V gene lookup returns CDR1 SGDLS and CDR2 YYNGEE. Trimming cost V 0 bases and J 4 bases; bases outside gene matches: 3. As DNA, the CDR3 is TGTGCCAGCAGCGTAGACGGGGGGGAAAAAAACATTCAGTACTTC. This sequence encodes CASSVDGGEKNIQYF.

This chain connects TRBV6-6 to TRBJ1-5, with D tentatively TRBD1 (5 bases). Trimming took off 6 bases at V and 0 bases at J, with 12 bases between the two ends. The CDR3 has 15 amino acids. Germline V gives CDR1 MNHNY, CDR2 SVGAGI (reference sequence). The DNA of the CDR3 is TGTGCCAGCAGCTACGGACATTATAGCAATCAGCCCCAGCATTTT. Translation gives CASSYGHYSNQPQHF.

The chain links TRBV18 to TRBJ1-5; tentative D call: TRBD1 (6 bases). The length of the CDR3 is 14 residues. V was trimmed by 6 bases and J by 0 bases, leaving 9 bases between them. CDR1 is KGHSH, CDR2 LQKENI, per germline. The CDR3 DNA follows: TGTGCCAGCTCTGGACAGTATAGCAATCAGCCCCAGCATTTT. The encoded protein is CASSGQYSNQPQHF.

This chain links TRBV5-8 with TRBJ1-6; D possibly corresponds to TRBD1 (5 bases). The CDR3 has 16 residues. The germline V gene encodes CDR1 SGHTS and CDR2 YDEGEE. The germline V and J ends were trimmed by 5 bases and 6 bases, with 18 bases remaining between them. The CDR3 reads CASRLGRGVGNSPLHF. CDR3 nucleotide sequence: TGTGCCAGCAGACTGGGAAGGGGAGTAGGTAATTCACCCCTCCACTTT. The complete variable domain, with remaining parts taken from reference TRBV5-8 and TRBJ1-6, reads EAGVTQSPTHLIKTRGQQATLRCSPISGHTSVYWYQQALGLGLQFLLWYDEGEERNRGNFPPRFSGRQFPNYSSELNVNALELEDSALYLCASRLGRGVGNSPLHFGNGTRLTVT.

J is TRBJ2-7 and V is TRBV7-2, with 11 positions matching TRBD1. This CDR3 comprises 14 residues. From germline, CDR1 is SGHTA and CDR2 FQGNSA. V shed 5 bases, J shed 2 bases, and the junction held 2 bases outside the gene matches. The CDR3 is CASSQGQGAYEQYF. CDR3 coding DNA: TGTGCCAGCAGCCAGGGACAGGGGGCCTACGAGCAGTACTTC.

The genes are TRBV5-1 and TRBJ1-2; D is possibly TRBD1 (6 bases). V was pared by 4 bases and J by 6 bases, with 22 bases between. CDR3 length: 16 residues. CDR1 SGHRS and CDR2 YFSETQ come from the germline V gene. The CDR3 DNA reads as TGCGCCAGCAGCCTGGGGTGGGACACCCAAGGGGATGGCTACACCTTC. This translates into CASSLGWDTQGDGYTF.